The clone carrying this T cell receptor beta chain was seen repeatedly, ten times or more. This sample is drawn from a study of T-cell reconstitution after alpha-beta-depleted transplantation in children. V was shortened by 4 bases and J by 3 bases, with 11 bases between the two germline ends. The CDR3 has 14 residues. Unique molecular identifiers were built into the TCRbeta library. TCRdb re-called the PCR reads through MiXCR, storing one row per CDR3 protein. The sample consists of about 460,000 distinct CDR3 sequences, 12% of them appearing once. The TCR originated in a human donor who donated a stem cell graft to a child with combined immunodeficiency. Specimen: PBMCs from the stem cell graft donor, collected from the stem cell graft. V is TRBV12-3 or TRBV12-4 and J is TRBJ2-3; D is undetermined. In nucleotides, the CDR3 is TGTGCCAGCAGTTCGCCGACTTGGACAGATACGCAGTATTTT. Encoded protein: CASSSPTWTDTQYF.